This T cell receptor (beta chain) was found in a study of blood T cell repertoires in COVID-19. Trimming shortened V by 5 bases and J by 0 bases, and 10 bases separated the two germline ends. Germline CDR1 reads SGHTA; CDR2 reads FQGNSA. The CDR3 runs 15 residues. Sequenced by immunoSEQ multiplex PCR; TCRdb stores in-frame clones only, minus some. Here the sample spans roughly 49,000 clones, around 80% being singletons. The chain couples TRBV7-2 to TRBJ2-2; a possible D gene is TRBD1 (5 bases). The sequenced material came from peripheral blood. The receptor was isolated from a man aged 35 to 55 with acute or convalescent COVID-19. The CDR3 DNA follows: TGTGCCAGCAGCCACGGACAAGCGAACACCGGGGAGCTGTTTTTT. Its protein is CASSHGQANTGELFF.